The next 4 T cell receptor beta chains were all read from a single sample in a study of control samples from healthy donors and cancer patients. The repertoire was sequenced with immunoSEQ multiplex PCR; TCRdb's copy has only in-frame clones and lacks some. This table has 45,000 to 60,000 clones, around 95% appearing once. The specimen was blood. The origin of the receptors is a man aged 25-45 years in good health.

The chain employs TRBV29-1 and TRBJ2-2; maybe TRBD2 (5 bases). From germline, CDR1 is SQVTM and CDR2 ANQGSEA. This CDR3 spans 15 amino acids. Between the trimmed V and J ends, which lost 4 bases and 2 bases, there was a span of 14 bases. The CDR3 protein is CSVVHKGDNTGELFF. The CDR3 region has the DNA TGCAGCGTTGTGCACAAGGGAGATAACACCGGGGAGCTGTTTTTT.

The chain carries TRBV3-1 (or the pseudogene TRBV3-2) and TRBJ1-2; perhaps TRBD1 as D (5 bases). Trimming cost V 3 bases and J 1 base, with 12 bases left between them. The CDR3 extends over 15 amino acids. Germline CDR1 and CDR2: LGHDT and YNNKEL (reference sequence). The CDR3 DNA is TGTGCCAGCAGCCACCCTCAGGGTAATAACTATGGCTACACCTTC. Its protein is CASSHPQGNNYGYTF.

The chain uses TRBV25-1 and TRBJ2-2; unclear D gene. The CDR3 spans 15 residues. Germline lookup yields CDR1 MGHDK and CDR2 SYGVNS. V was clipped by 0 bases and J by 1 base, with 6 bases between them. The CDR3 reads CASSEYNRNTGELFF. The CDR3 DNA reads as TGTGCCAGCAGTGAATATAATAGGAACACCGGGGAGCTGTTTTTT.

This chain links TRBV28 with TRBJ2-7; TRBD2 is a possible D gene (5 bases). From germline, CDR1 is MDHEN and CDR2 SYDVKM. Trimming removed 5 bases from V and 6 bases from J, with 11 bases in between. There are 12 residues in the CDR3. CDR3 residues: CASSLPGSEQYF. The CDR3 DNA sequence: TGTGCCAGCAGTCTGCCGGGGTCCGAGCAGTACTTC.